Reported below is one T cell receptor (beta chain). Antigen specificity is unknown. The data were produced by immunoSEQ multiplex PCR, yet TCRdb's version contains in-frame clones alone and is incomplete. The repertoire has roughly 7,500 clones, 84% of them found once; the top ten carry around an eighth. These data come from a study of PD-1 blockade in classical Hodgkin lymphoma. Every patient had relapsed following autologous stem cell transplantation, and cohorts differed in brentuximab vedotin exposure. Study-level findings and limits: By C4D1 there was a significant rise in CD4+ TCR diversity but not in CD8+ TCR diversity. Patients newly diagnosed and complete responders had comparable baseline diversity. Some patients started nivolumab under 1 year after ASCT, and they were excluded. Whatever underlies the repertoire differences (possibly disease activity or prior therapy) remains undefined.

Germline CDR1 MNHEY, CDR2 SMNVEV (reference sequence). Trimming at V came to 4 bases and at J to 1 base, leaving 4 bases not matched to a gene. This CDR3 spans 14 amino acids. The TCR sequence derives from a human donor with classical Hodgkin lymphoma. Sequences were derived from peripheral blood mononuclear cells (PBMCs), sampled at baseline. The chain links TRBV27 to TRBJ2-7; 7 nucleotides match TRBD2. This CDR3 is CASSSLGGSYEQYF. CDR3 in DNA: TGTGCCAGCAGTTCTCTGGGAGGGTCCTACGAGCAGTACTTC.